One sample yielded the 28 T cell receptor beta chains listed below, sequenced in a study of T cells after yellow fever vaccination. TCRdb independently ran MiXCR on the 5' RACE reads; one entry per CDR3 protein. Of 70,000 or so distinct CDR3 sequences listed, 4.5% to 7.5% are singletons. The sample in question was CD4+ T cells sorted from PBMCs, obtained less than 18 days after the first yellow fever vaccination. The receptors here all came from a man aged 18 to 35 who received the YFV17D yellow fever vaccine.

This clonotype was recorded many times. The chain carries TRBV6-4 and TRBJ2-3, with TRBD2 matching over 9 bases. CDR3 size: 14 residues. Germline CDR1 reads MRHNA; CDR2 reads SNTAGT. V lost 5 bases to trimming and J lost 5 bases; unmatched junction nucleotides: 5. The CDR3 sequence is CASSKLAGQDTQYF. In DNA form, the CDR3 reads TGTGCCAGCAGTAAGCTAGCGGGACAAGATACGCAGTATTTT.

The J gene is TRBJ2-5, the V gene TRBV5-1; TRBD1 or TRBD2 may be the D gene (5 bases each). This CDR3 contains 15 residues. V was trimmed by 0 bases and J by 5 bases, leaving 14 bases between them. Germline V CDR1 and CDR2: SGHRS, YFSETQ. CDR3 amino acids: CASSLGDRTSETQYF. DNA of the CDR3: TGCGCCAGCAGCTTGGGGGACCGTACAAGCGAGACCCAGTACTTC.

This clonotype was counted ten times or more. V and J are TRBV7-3 and TRBJ2-1, with TRBD2 matching over 10 bases. This CDR3 is built from 15 residues. V lost 2 bases and J lost 7; bases outside the gene matches: 5. The germline V gene encodes CDR1 SGHTA and CDR2 FQGTGA. CDR3 sequence (DNA): TGTGCCAGCAGCTTACTAGGACTAGCGGCAAATGAGCAGTTCTTC. It is translated as CASSLLGLAANEQFF. Looking up the rest from reference TRBV7-3 and TRBJ2-1 gives the full variable domain: GAGVSQTPSNKVTEKGKYVELRCDPISGHTALYWYRQSLGQGPEFLIYFQGTGAADDSGLPNDRFFAVRPEGSVSTLKIQRTERGDSAVYLCASSLLGLAANEQFFGPGTRLTVL.

This clonotype appeared many times. The rearrangement uses TRBV6-5 and TRBJ2-2, with D hard to call. Trimming stripped 3 bases from V and 4 bases from J, with 18 bases between. The CDR3 has 17 residues. Germline-derived CDR1 and CDR2 are MNHEY and SVGAGI. CDR3 region: CASSYFGLLRGTGELFF. The CDR3 coding sequence is TGTGCCAGCAGTTATTTTGGGCTCCTAAGAGGCACCGGGGAGCTGTTTTTT.

This clonotype was observed many times. The DNA for the CDR3 is TGTGCCAGCGGGGGCGGCGTTGCTTCAACCGAGCAGTTCTTC. Its translation: CASGGGVASTEQFF. V usage is TRBV2 and J usage is TRBJ2-1, with D possibly matching TRBD1 (6 bases). The CDR3 has 14 residues. V was cut by 8 bases and J by 10 bases, with 21 bases left in between. Germline V gene lookup returns CDR1 SNHLY and CDR2 FYNNEI.

This clonotype has at least ten counts. V usage is TRBV7-2 and J usage is TRBJ1-6, with 7 bases matching TRBD1. Germline loops: CDR1 SGHTA, CDR2 FQGNSA. The CDR3 is 16 amino acids. J lost 9 bases, V lost 5 bases, and 13 bases had no gene match. The CDR3 reads CASSPGGRTGSSPLHF. The CDR3 bases are TGTGCCAGCAGCCCAGGGGGTCGGACAGGATCTTCACCCCTCCACTTT.

This clonotype appeared many times. The chain employs TRBV27 and TRBJ1-5; D possibly corresponds to TRBD1 (5 bases). V was shortened by 1 base and J by 4 bases, with 8 bases between the two germline ends. CDR1 and CDR2 from the germline V gene are MNHEY and SMNVEV (reference sequence). The CDR3 runs 14 residues. The CDR3 region is CASSLWQGNQPQHF. Here the CDR3 DNA reads TGTGCCAGCAGTTTATGGCAGGGAAATCAGCCCCAGCATTTT.

This clonotype was seen more than once but under ten times. This chain uses TRBV20-1 with TRBJ2-5, with TRBD2 matching over 9 bases. Germline values: CDR1 DFQATT, CDR2 SNEGSKA (reference sequence). The CDR3 has 14 residues. Germline trimming cut 3 bases from V and 5 bases from J; bases unmatched to any gene: 7. This CDR3 reads CSASVAGAVETQYF. CDR3 nucleotide sequence: TGCAGTGCTAGTGTAGCGGGGGCGGTGGAGACCCAGTACTTC.

This clonotype was seen ten or more times. The rearrangement links TRBV29-1 to TRBJ1-5; D gene uncertain. CDR3 size: 12 residues. V shed 7 bases and J shed 4 bases, with 11 bases lying between them. Germline loops: CDR1 SQVTM, CDR2 ANQGSEA. The CDR3 region is CSAQDPNQPQHF. CDR3 coding DNA: TGCAGCGCCCAGGACCCTAATCAGCCCCAGCATTTT.

This clonotype has a count of ten or more. The chain joins TRBV5-5 to TRBJ1-1; D call uncertain. This CDR3 region has 15 residues. Germline V gene data show CDR1 as SGHKS and CDR2 as YYEKEE (reference sequence). Trimming left V 4 bases short and J 6 bases short, with 19 bases between. CDR3 coding DNA: TGTGCCAGCAGCCCTCGGACTATAGAGTTCGCTGAAGCTTTCTTT. This sequence encodes CASSPRTIEFAEAFF.

In its sample, this clonotype was seen many times. This chain uses TRBV4-3 with TRBJ1-1; 8 positions agree with TRBD1. CDR3 size: 16 residues. Germline-derived CDR1 and CDR2 are LGHNA and YSLEER. Trimming cost V 0 bases and J 3 bases; bases outside gene matches: 6. The chain's CDR3 is CASSQEAQGADTEAFF. CDR3 in DNA: TGCGCCAGCAGCCAAGAAGCGCAGGGGGCGGACACTGAAGCTTTCTTT.

This clonotype was seen ten or more times. The chain employs TRBV27 and TRBJ2-1; D gene ambiguous. CDR1 is MNHEY and CDR2 is SMNVEV in the germline V gene (reference sequence). The CDR3 is 15 amino acids. Trimming left V 1 base short and J 9 bases short, with 16 bases between. This chain's CDR3 is CASSLLAPKWGEQFF. In DNA form, the CDR3 reads TGTGCCAGCAGTTTATTGGCGCCCAAATGGGGTGAGCAGTTCTTC.

This clonotype was counted ten times or more. The chain couples TRBV7-6 to TRBJ2-3, with D tentatively TRBD2 (6 bases). This CDR3 contains 16 residues. V lost 3 bases, J lost 1 base, and 14 bases lay in between. Germline V lookup: CDR1 SGHVS, CDR2 FNYEAQ. CDR3 nucleotides: TGTGCCAGCAGCTTTGGGGGAGCGGGCCGCACAGATACGCAGTATTTT. Translated: CASSFGGAGRTDTQYF. Filled out from reference TRBV7-6 and TRBJ2-3, the complete variable domain reads GAGVSQSPRYKVTKRGQDVALRCDPISGHVSLYWYRQALGQGPEFLTYFNYEAQQDKSGLPNDRFSAERPEGSISTLTIQRTEQRDSAMYRCASSFGGAGRTDTQYFGPGTRLTVL.

This clonotype has only one observation. A much bigger clone sits one base away, suggesting this may be a read error. The chain couples TRBV18 to TRBJ2-5; D is uncertain. The CDR3 loop spans 12 amino acids. Germline CDR1 KGHSH, CDR2 LQKENI. DNA of the CDR3: TGTGCCCGCTCACCGAATGGAGAGACCCAGTACTTC. It codes for CARSPNGETQYF.

Many counts were recorded for this clonotype. V is TRBV6-5 and J is TRBJ2-2; D unclear. The V end was cut by 3 bases, the J end by 5 bases, with 10 bases between. The germline V gene has CDR1 MNHEY and CDR2 SVGAGI. This CDR3 contains 14 residues. The CDR3, as DNA: TGTGCCAGCAGTTATCAACTGGGAACCGGGGAGCTGTTTTTT. Its translation is CASSYQLGTGELFF.

This clonotype was recorded at least ten times. V is TRBV18 and J is TRBJ2-3, with 7 bases fitting TRBD2. The germline V gene encodes CDR1 KGHSH and CDR2 LQKENI. The CDR3 has 14 amino acids. V trimming: 5 bases; J trimming: 5 bases; junction bases outside the gene matches: 7. CDR3 sequence reads: CASSESGAGDTQYF. In nucleotides, the CDR3 is TGTGCCAGCTCAGAGAGCGGGGCTGGAGATACGCAGTATTTT.

This clonotype has a count of ten or more. V usage is TRBV20-1 and J usage is TRBJ2-7; TRBD1 agrees at 10 bases. Germline assignment: CDR1 DFQATT and CDR2 SNEGSKA (reference sequence). This CDR3 has 18 amino acids. The junction had 14 bases not matched to a gene; V was cut back by 0 bases and J by 3 bases. CDR3 amino acids: CSARDDGLGQGPLYEQYF. Here the CDR3 DNA reads TGCAGTGCTAGAGATGACGGTTTGGGACAGGGGCCCCTCTACGAGCAGTACTTC.

The sample holds many counts of this clonotype. At one of its ends the junction is not consistent with the germline gene, which may arise from a read error. The rearrangement joins TRBV7-7 to TRBJ2-2; the D gene is possibly TRBD2 (6 bases). This CDR3 has 13 amino acids. Germline loops: CDR1 SSHAT, CDR2 FNYEAQ (reference sequence). The CDR3: CASSGGATGELFF. DNA for the CDR3: TGTGCTAGCAGCGGCGGGGCAACCGGGGAGCTGTTTTTT.

This clonotype was picked up many times. This chain links TRBV5-1 with TRBJ2-1; a possible D gene is TRBD1 (6 bases). The CDR3 extends over 16 amino acids. The germline V gene has CDR1 SGHRS and CDR2 YFSETQ. Trimming took 0 bases from V and 0 from J, leaving 10 bases between them. The CDR3 DNA reads as TGCGCCAGCAGCTTGGGGGGGCAGAGCTCCTACAATGAGCAGTTCTTC. Translated: CASSLGGQSSYNEQFF.

Points on this clonotype: One base away lies a much larger clone, so this may be a sequencing read error. The V and J genes are TRBV15 and TRBJ1-4; D remains ambiguous. CDR1 LNHNV and CDR2 YYDKDF come from the germline V gene (reference sequence). CDR3 size: 13 residues. Trimming took 0 bases from V and 8 from J, leaving 7 bases between them. The CDR3 protein is CATSRDREEKLFF. The CDR3 nucleotides are TGTGCCACCAGCAGAGATCGGGAAGAAAAACTGTTTTTT.

In this sample, this clonotype turned up once. This chain connects TRBV20-1 to TRBJ1-1, with 7 positions matching TRBD1. CDR3 length: 13 amino acids. With V trimmed by 4 bases and J by 6 bases, 8 bases remained unmatched. The germline gives CDR1 DFQATT, CDR2 SNEGSKA (reference sequence). CDR3 coding DNA: TGCAGTGCTATCATACAGGGGTCGGCTGAAGCTTTCTTT. Protein: CSAIIQGSAEAFF.

At least ten counts were recorded for this clonotype. The chain combines TRBV7-6 with TRBJ1-5; D unclear. The V gene lost 5 bases and the J gene lost 13 bases, with 18 bases spanning the gap. Germline V lookup: CDR1 SGHVS, CDR2 FNYEAQ. The length of the CDR3 is 13 residues. The CDR3 region has the DNA TGTGCCAGCAGCCAGTTGGCTACCAGCTTACAGCATTTT. Amino acid sequence: CASSQLATSLQHF.

This clonotype was counted many times. The chain combines TRBV6-5 with TRBJ2-3; no definite D call. Germline loops: CDR1 MNHEY, CDR2 SVGAGI. The CDR3 is 14 amino acids. Trimming took off 3 bases at V and 4 bases at J, with 11 bases between the two ends. CDR3 sequence: CASSYYVSADTQYF. CDR3 DNA sequence: TGTGCCAGCAGTTATTACGTTTCCGCAGATACGCAGTATTTT.

This clonotype was seen at least ten times. The rearrangement uses TRBV10-3 and TRBJ1-1; no clear D gene. The germline V and J ends were trimmed by 3 bases and 0 bases, with 11 bases remaining between them. The CDR3 runs 15 residues. Germline CDR1 is ENHRY and CDR2 is SYGVKD. CDR3 residues: CAISDPQTMNTEAFF. The CDR3 DNA follows: TGTGCCATCAGTGACCCCCAGACCATGAACACTGAAGCTTTCTTT.

This chain uses TRBV4-3 with TRBJ1-2; TRBD1 agrees at 7 bases. Germline lookup yields CDR1 LGHNA and CDR2 YSLEER. The CDR3 length is 16 residues. The junction had 10 bases not matched to a gene; V was cut back by 1 base and J by 5 bases. The CDR3 here is CASSQAYRDSRYGYTF. In DNA form, the CDR3 reads TGCGCCAGCAGCCAAGCATACCGGGACAGTAGATATGGCTACACCTTC.

This clonotype was observed a few times. The chain joins TRBV7-6 to TRBJ2-6, with D perhaps being TRBD1 or TRBD2 (5 bases each). Between the trimmed V and J ends, which lost 1 base and 3 bases, there was a span of 10 bases. Per the germline V gene, CDR1 is SGHVS and CDR2 is FNYEAQ. The CDR3 length is 16 residues. CDR3 residues: CASSLDGAGGANVLTF. The CDR3 DNA sequence: TGTGCCAGCAGCTTAGACGGGGCGGGTGGGGCCAACGTCCTGACTTTC.

Ten or more counts support this clonotype. The V call is TRBV20-1, the J call TRBJ2-3; no firm D call. Between the trimmed V and J ends, which lost 5 bases and 1 base, there was a span of 7 bases. CDR3 length: 12 residues. The germline gives CDR1 DFQATT, CDR2 SNEGSKA (reference sequence). This CDR3 is CSAPPGTDTQYF. The CDR3, as DNA: TGCAGTGCTCCTCCGGGCACAGATACGCAGTATTTT.

This clonotype was found many times. The CDR3 DNA reads TGCAGTGCTAGATCCCCTAGCGGGGGATCCCTACTTAACACCGGGGAGCTGTTTTTT. Protein: CSARSPSGGSLLNTGELFF. The chain couples TRBV20-1 to TRBJ2-2; TRBD2 matches at 10 bases. Losses at the gene ends were 2 bases for V and 2 bases for J; bases not matched to a gene: 14. This CDR3 has 19 residues. Germline CDR1 DFQATT, CDR2 SNEGSKA (reference sequence).